A selection of T cell receptor beta chains follows, all from one sample in a study of blood T cells in healthy people across ages. TCRdb recomputed calls from the 5' RACE reads with MiXCR, one row per CDR3 protein. Of 550,000 to 750,000 distinct CDR3 sequences listed, around a fifth are singletons. The source material was blood. These TCRs come from a man aged 65 to 85 in good health. The CDR3 runs from the conserved cysteine through the conserved F or W. Clone sizes are given selectively: once, few, many, or a class where the clone is expanded.

14 NA TRBV7-2 CASSFPLYGYGYTF
14 NA TRBV9 CASSVDLQGTEQYF
14 NA TRBV12-3/TRBV12-4 CASSWGQGAYGYTF
12 few TRBV6-5 CASSSVSRKLFF
14 few TRBV12-3/TRBV12-4 CASSAGTDTDTQYF
11 NA TRBV20-1 CSAALRGEQFF
12 NA TRBV20-1 CSANRGAYEQYF
13 few TRBV2 CASSVGSGNEQFF
17 few TRBV10-3 CAISEPRSGTSPETQYF
15 NA TRBV6-5 CASSATGIYSYEQYF
14 few TRBV29-1 CSVGTGGLADTQYF
15 NA TRBV7-9 CASSGQTGGANGYTF
15 NA TRBV20-1 CSARGGQLDNSPLHF
15 NA TRBV5-1 CASSSAGTGQIQQYF
16 many TRBV12-3/TRBV12-4 CASSVYSGTNQETQYF